This T cell receptor beta chain emerged from a study of T cells in Graves' hyperthyroidism and ophthalmopathy (dated by TCRdb to between 2017 and 2020). Concerning the study at large: Peripheral blood was collected at initial diagnosis, before any treatment. A discovery cohort of about a hundred patients, about 44 with Graves' ophthalmopathy and over 55 with stable Graves' hyperthyroidism, was used to find distinguishing TCR V-J signatures. Whether ophthalmopathy could be predicted prospectively was tested in an independent validation cohort made up of under 20 hyperthyroidism patients plus 17 patients who later progressed to ophthalmopathy. The roughly 100 discovery patients were randomly divided into training and test sets at a 7:3 ratio. The study also compared thyroid tissue and blood T-cell repertoires from a handful of Graves' hyperthyroidism patients. After blood sampling, hyperthyroidism patients were treated with methimazole at a starting dose of 30 mg daily, and ophthalmopathy patients were treated with high-dose intravenous methylprednisolone. The paper reports TCR Vbeta CDR3 sequencing of fewer than 150 peripheral blood samples: approximately 41 ophthalmopathy, about 75 hyperthyroidism and approximately 17 progressor patients. Findings and caveats that apply to the study as a whole: Sample size was not statistically predetermined, and investigators were not blinded to group allocation. Ophthalmopathy was separated from stable hyperthyroidism by a 13 V-J signature model, with about 88% sensitivity and roughly 84% specificity obtained in cross-validation and 80%/75% obtained in testing. Most expanded thyroid clonotypes (frequency above 0.001) were also found in blood, which suggests that blood repertoires may mirror thyroid immune responses. In validation, the model predicted progression to ophthalmopathy with 65% to 71% sensitivity and approximately 78% specificity, a median of around six months before onset.

Moderately to severely active disease, a Clinical Activity Score of at least 3, a NOSPECS grade of at least 4, and a duration under 3 months were present in ophthalmopathy patients. The study excluded patients with uncontrolled infections, other autoimmune diseases, pregnancy or lactation. Diagnoses were established on the basis of clinical symptoms, serum thyroxine and TRAb, thyroid ultrasound, and orbital computed tomography. PBMCs were separated from roughly 10 ml of fresh peripheral blood using Ficoll-Paque density gradient centrifugation. Total RNA was extracted using Trizol reagent, and RNA quality was assessed on an Agilent 2100 Bioanalyzer. TCR beta CDR3 regions were amplified from RNA transcripts. For the first round of RT-PCR on the TCR CDR3, the HTBI primer set was used together with the Qiagen OneStep RT-PCR kit. Libraries were constructed in a second round of multiplex PCR, after which size selection and purification were carried out. Libraries were sequenced paired-end with 100 bp reads on an Illumina HiSeq2000. As for the original processing: Raw data were processed with SOAPnuke, discarding reads with adapters, uncalled bases, mean Phred below 15, or no exact constant-primer or identifier match. COPE v1.2.5 was used to merge high-quality paired reads, and clonotypes were defined as unique nucleotide sequences. MiTCR v1.1 was used to align clonotypes to the IMGT TRBV, TRBD and TRBJ reference segments. Analysis was restricted to V-J combinations with a frequency above 0.0001, which covered approximately 99% of repertoires. The TCS score was defined as F50 (clonal expansion) divided by E x V (chaos), with BLOSUM62-based TCRdist calculated between CDR3 peptides within each V-J. Welch's t-statistics and random forest reduced approximately 520 V-J features to about 13, which were used in a naive Bayes classifier (R e1071). The public reads were run again by TCRdb, first through fastp at Q25 and then through MiXCR, and only productive beta chains were kept. For every CDR3 protein sequence, its rows merge into one entry that carries the most common genes and DNA. These V and J calls derive from TCRdb rather than the authors' analysis. Across this sample there are 490,000 or so distinct CDR3 sequences, with roughly 15% seen only once. The ten most abundant clones make up approximately 30% of the sample.

V lost 3 bases and J lost 0 bases; the stretch between them is 9 bases long. The CDR3 contains 15 residues, cysteine and phenylalanine counted. Only the CDR3 DNA is retained, 45 bases long and in frame from the first base. The germline V gene supplies CDR1 KGHSH and CDR2 LQKENI. The table lists this clonotype with many counts. What antigen it recognizes has not been identified. No quality values exist for individual bases; no much larger clone is one base distant. The sequence came from a woman under 40 with Graves' ophthalmopathy. The sequence links TRBV18 to TRBJ1-5; TRBD1 is possibly the D segment (5 matching bases). Sequencing input: blood. The CDR3 protein is CASSPSGGSNQPQHF. The DNA sequence reads TGTGCCAGCTCACCGAGCGGGGGTAGCAATCAGCCCCAGCATTTT.